One T cell receptor (beta chain) is described in this entry. The data belong to a study of Ad26.COV2.S vaccination and SARS-CoV-2 variants. Regarding treatment: around 19 received Ad26.COV2.S at low or high dose, single or two shots; about five received placebo; per-sample allocation not given. Material that was analyzed had been drawn on day 63 after the first vaccine or placebo injection. TCRdb's table, derived via immunoSEQ multiplex PCR, lists solely in-frame clones and lacks some. The sample holds nearly 400,000 clones, 75% to 90% seen once. CDR3 length equals 13 residues. V was clipped by 5 bases and J by 4 bases; unmatched bases: 4. Per the germline V gene, CDR1 is SGHNT and CDR2 is YENEEA.

The TCR sequence derives from a person between 18 and 60 years old who received the Ad26.COV2.S COVID-19 vaccine or a placebo. The material sequenced was peripheral blood, taken in a trial of Ad26.COV2.S vaccine versus placebo. V is TRBV11-3 and J is TRBJ2-5; 7 nucleotides agree with TRBD2. This CDR3 is CASSPSGVETQYF. DNA of the CDR3: TGTGCCAGCAGCCCCAGCGGGGTAGAGACCCAGTACTTC. The whole variable domain, filled in from reference TRBV11-3 and TRBJ2-5, reads EAGVVQSPRYKIIEKKQPVAFWCNPISGHNTLYWYLQNLGQGPELLIRYENEEAVDDSQLPKDRFSAERLKGVDSTLKIQPAELGDSAVYLCASSPSGVETQYFGPGTRLLVL.